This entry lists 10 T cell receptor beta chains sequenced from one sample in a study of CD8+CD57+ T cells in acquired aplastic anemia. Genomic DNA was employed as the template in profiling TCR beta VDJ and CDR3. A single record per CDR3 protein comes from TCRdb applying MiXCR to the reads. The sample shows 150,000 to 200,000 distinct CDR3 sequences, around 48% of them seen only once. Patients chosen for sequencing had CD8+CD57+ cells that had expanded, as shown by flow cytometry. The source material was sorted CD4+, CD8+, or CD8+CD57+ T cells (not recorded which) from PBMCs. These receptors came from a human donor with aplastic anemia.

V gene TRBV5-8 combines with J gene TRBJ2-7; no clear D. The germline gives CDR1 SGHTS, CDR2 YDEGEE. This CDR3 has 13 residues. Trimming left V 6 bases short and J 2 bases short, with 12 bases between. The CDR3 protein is CASTFDPPYEQYF. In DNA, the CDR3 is TGTGCCAGCACCTTTGACCCCCCCTACGAGCAGTACTTC.

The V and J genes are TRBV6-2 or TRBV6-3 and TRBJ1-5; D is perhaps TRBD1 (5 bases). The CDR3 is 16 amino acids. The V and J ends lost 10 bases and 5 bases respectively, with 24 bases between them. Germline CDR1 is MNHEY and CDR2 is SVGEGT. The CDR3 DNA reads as TGTGCCACCACCCGGGCCCAGGGAGAGGGCGATCAGCCCCAGCATTTT. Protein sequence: CATTRAQGEGDQPQHF.

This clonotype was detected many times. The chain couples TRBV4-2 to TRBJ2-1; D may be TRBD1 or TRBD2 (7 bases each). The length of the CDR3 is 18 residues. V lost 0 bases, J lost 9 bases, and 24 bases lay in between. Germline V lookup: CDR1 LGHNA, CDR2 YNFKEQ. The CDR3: CASSQESSRGGWNSEQFF. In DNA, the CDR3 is TGTGCCAGCAGCCAAGAGTCTAGCAGGGGGGGCTGGAATAGTGAGCAGTTCTTC.

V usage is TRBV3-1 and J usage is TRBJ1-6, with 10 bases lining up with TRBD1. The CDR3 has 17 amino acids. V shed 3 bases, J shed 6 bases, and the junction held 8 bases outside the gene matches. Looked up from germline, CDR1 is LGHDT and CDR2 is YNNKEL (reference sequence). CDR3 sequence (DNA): TGTGCCAGCAGCCATAACCCCGGACAGGGGGGTAATTCACCCCTCCACTTT. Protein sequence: CASSHNPGQGGNSPLHF.

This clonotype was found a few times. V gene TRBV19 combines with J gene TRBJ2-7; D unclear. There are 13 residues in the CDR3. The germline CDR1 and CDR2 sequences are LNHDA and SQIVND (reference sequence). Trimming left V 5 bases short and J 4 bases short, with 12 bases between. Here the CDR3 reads CASSPWAGYEQYF. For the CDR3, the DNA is TGTGCCAGTAGTCCATGGGCAGGTTACGAGCAGTACTTC.

The CDR3: CASRNPGGWGNEQYF. The CDR3, as DNA: TGCGCCAGCAGGAATCCAGGGGGCTGGGGGAACGAGCAGTACTTC. The rearrangement links TRBV5-1 to TRBJ2-7, with 8 bases matching TRBD1. After removal of 5 bases from V and 5 bases from J, the junction contained 12 bases not matched to a gene. Germline-derived CDR1 and CDR2 are SGHRS and YFSETQ. The CDR3 is 15 residues long. Combining the CDR3 with reference TRBV5-1 and TRBJ2-7 gives the whole variable domain KAGVTQTPRYLIKTRGQQVTLSCSPISGHRSVSWYQQTPGQGLQFLFEYFSETQRNKGNFPGRFSGRQFSNSRSEMNVSTLELGDSALYLCASRNPGGWGNEQYFGPGTRLTVT.

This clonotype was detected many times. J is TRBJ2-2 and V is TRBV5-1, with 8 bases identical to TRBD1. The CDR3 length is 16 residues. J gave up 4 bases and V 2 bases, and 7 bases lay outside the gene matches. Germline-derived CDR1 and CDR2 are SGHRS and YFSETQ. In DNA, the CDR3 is TGCGCCAGCAGCTTTGCAGGGACAGGCGGCACCGGGGAGCTGTTTTTT. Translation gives CASSFAGTGGTGELFF.

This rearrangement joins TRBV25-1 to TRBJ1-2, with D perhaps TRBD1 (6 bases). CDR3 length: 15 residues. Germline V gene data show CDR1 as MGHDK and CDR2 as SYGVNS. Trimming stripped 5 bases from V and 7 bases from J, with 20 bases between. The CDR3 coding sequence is TGTGCCAGCAGTCGGGCAGGGAGGGGGTACGGTGGCTACACCTTC. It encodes CASSRAGRGYGGYTF.

CDR3 residues: CASRIPGFGETQYF. CDR3 DNA sequence: TGTGCCAGCAGGATCCCTGGTTTTGGAGAGACCCAGTACTTC. This chain connects TRBV6-2 or TRBV6-3 to TRBJ2-5, with unresolved D. Germline lookup yields CDR1 MNHEY and CDR2 SVGEGT. There are 14 residues in the CDR3. The V and J ends lost 6 bases and 4 bases respectively, with 15 bases between them.

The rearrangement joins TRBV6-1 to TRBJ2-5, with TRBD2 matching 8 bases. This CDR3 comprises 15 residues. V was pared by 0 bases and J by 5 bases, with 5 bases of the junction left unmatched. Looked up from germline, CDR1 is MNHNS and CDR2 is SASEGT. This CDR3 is CASSEAGTRGETQYF. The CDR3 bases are TGTGCCAGCAGTGAAGCGGGGACTAGAGGGGAGACCCAGTACTTC.